This T cell receptor (beta chain) was identified in a study of cytomegalovirus exposure and HLA in healthy donors. This CDR3 is built from 12 residues. Germline loops: CDR1 ENHRY, CDR2 SYGVKD. V dropped 10 bases and J dropped 2 bases, with 11 bases sitting between them. PCR employed 60 Vbeta and 13 Jbeta primers. TCRdb's table, derived via immunoSEQ multiplex PCR, lists solely in-frame clones and lacks some. The table has over 40,000 clones, roughly 76% seen once. Source material: PBMCs. The chain links TRBV10-3 to TRBJ2-5, with no clear D. This receptor was taken from a woman in her 40s in good health and CMV-seropositive. The CDR3, as DNA: TGTGCCAGTTCCCAGGTACAAGAGACCCAGTACTTC. Amino acids: CASSQVQETQYF.